Below are 20 T cell receptor beta chains sequenced from a single sample in a study of identical twins. TCRdb recomputed calls from the 5' RACE reads with MiXCR, one row per CDR3 protein. This repertoire shows around 300,000 distinct CDR3 sequences, around 8.8% found once; its top ten account for over 2%. These same data were also listed under a study on yellow fever vaccine responses in identical twins.

The specimen sequenced was memory (CD45RO+) T cells sorted from blood. Receptor source: a woman aged 18-30 years in good health.

The sample holds a few counts of this clonotype. V gene TRBV28 combines with J gene TRBJ1-5; D uncertain. V dropped 3 bases and J dropped 0 bases, with 9 bases sitting between them. Germline V gene lookup returns CDR1 MDHEN and CDR2 SYDVKM. The CDR3 length is 15 residues. The CDR3 region is CASSFVSYSNQPQHF. The CDR3 nucleotides are TGTGCCAGCAGTTTCGTTAGTTATAGCAATCAGCCCCAGCATTTT. The complete variable domain, with remaining parts taken from reference TRBV28 and TRBJ1-5, reads DVKVTQSSRYLVKRTGEKVFLECVQDMDHENMFWYRQDPGLGLRLIYFSYDVKMKEKGDIPEGYSVSREKKERFSLILESASTNQTSMYLCASSFVSYSNQPQHFGDGTRLSIL.

This clonotype was counted ten times or more. CDR3 in amino acids: CASSLDKKQYV. The CDR3 DNA is TGCGCCAGCAGCCTAGACAAGAAGCAGTACGTC. The rearrangement links TRBV5-1 to TRBJ2-7; D ambiguous. The CDR3 totals 11 residues. The V gene's germline CDR1 is SGHRS and CDR2 YFSETQ. V shed 4 bases and J shed 8 bases, with 10 bases lying between them.

This clonotype was seen only a few times. The rearrangement links TRBV20-1 to TRBJ1-4, with D tentatively TRBD1 (5 bases). The germline V gene encodes CDR1 DFQATT and CDR2 SNEGSKA (reference sequence). This CDR3 spans 16 amino acids. Trimming cost V 0 bases and J 8 bases, with 19 bases left between them. The CDR3 loop is CSARDLQWGSGEKLFF. CDR3 nucleotides: TGCAGTGCTAGAGATCTTCAGTGGGGCAGTGGAGAAAAACTGTTTTTT.

This clonotype occurred a few times. The rearrangement links TRBV5-6 to TRBJ2-3; possible D gene TRBD2, 5 bases. CDR3 length equals 15 residues. Trimming removed 4 bases from V and 0 bases from J, with 12 bases in between. CDR1 and CDR2 (germline): SGHDT, YYEEEE. CDR3 nucleotide sequence: TGTGCCAGCAGCGGTGGACTTCCCAGCACAGATACGCAGTATTTT. This encodes CASSGGLPSTDTQYF.

This clonotype was found many times. V is TRBV11-2 and J is TRBJ1-2; maybe TRBD1 (5 bases). Germline V gene sequence: CDR1 SGHAT, CDR2 FQNNGV. The CDR3 is 14 residues long. Trimming shortened V by 4 bases and J by 0 bases, and 9 bases separated the two germline ends. This CDR3 reads CASSSGTSNYGYTF. The CDR3, as DNA: TGTGCCAGCAGCTCCGGGACCTCTAACTATGGCTACACCTTC.

V gene TRBV18 combines with J gene TRBJ1-2, with D perhaps TRBD1 (5 bases). Germline CDR1 is KGHSH and CDR2 is LQKENI. This CDR3 comprises 14 residues. V dropped 2 bases and J dropped 1 base, with 8 bases sitting between them. The CDR3 DNA is TGTGCCAGCTCACCAAGGGGTTTTAACTATGGCTACACCTTC. It specifies CASSPRGFNYGYTF.

The sample holds one count of this clonotype. The gene calls are TRBV28 and TRBJ2-6; 7 bases line up with TRBD1. The CDR3 has 18 residues. V lost 5 bases to trimming and J lost 1 base; unmatched junction nucleotides: 11. Germline lookup yields CDR1 MDHEN and CDR2 SYDVKM. CDR3 DNA: TGTGCCAGCAGTGACAGGACAGGACACAGATCTGGGGCCAACGTCCTGACTTTC. This encodes CASSDRTGHRSGANVLTF.

The chain uses TRBV19 and TRBJ2-7; possibly TRBD2 for D (6 bases). This CDR3 comprises 13 residues. The V and J ends lost 5 bases and 2 bases respectively, with 10 bases between them. From germline, CDR1 is LNHDA and CDR2 SQIVND (reference sequence). CDR3 sequence reads: CASSLAGTYEQYF. CDR3 coding DNA: TGTGCCAGTAGTCTTGCGGGGACCTACGAGCAGTACTTC. The whole variable domain, remainder taken from reference TRBV19 and TRBJ2-7, is DGGITQSPKYLFRKEGQNVTLSCEQNLNHDAMYWYRQDPGQGLRLIYYSQIVNDFQKGDIAEGYSVSREKKESFPLTVTSAQKNPTAFYLCASSLAGTYEQYFGPGTRLTVT.

V gene TRBV7-6 combines with J gene TRBJ1-6, with 8 bases fitting TRBD1. Germline lookup yields CDR1 SGHVS and CDR2 FNYEAQ. Germline trimming cut 5 bases from V and 4 bases from J; bases unmatched to any gene: 10. The CDR3 is 17 amino acids. The CDR3 reads CASSLGQGWTYNSPLHF. The DNA of the CDR3 is TGTGCCAGCAGCCTTGGACAGGGTTGGACTTATAATTCACCCCTCCACTTT. The full variable domain, rest sourced from reference TRBV7-6 and TRBJ1-6, is GAGVSQSPRYKVTKRGQDVALRCDPISGHVSLYWYRQALGQGPEFLTYFNYEAQQDKSGLPNDRFSAERPEGSISTLTIQRTEQRDSAMYRCASSLGQGWTYNSPLHFGNGTRLTVT.

This clonotype was seen more than once but under ten times. This chain connects TRBV6-1 to TRBJ2-2; possibly TRBD2 for D (5 bases). The V end was cut by 6 bases, the J end by 1 base, with 9 bases between. The CDR3 spans 14 residues. Looked up from germline, CDR1 is MNHNS and CDR2 is SASEGT. The CDR3 spells CASRRELNTGELFF. DNA of the CDR3: TGTGCCAGCAGGAGGGAATTGAACACCGGGGAGCTGTTTTTT.

The V call is TRBV18, the J call TRBJ1-1, with a tentative D call TRBD1 (5 bases). V lost 3 bases and J lost 2, with 10 bases in between. Germline V gene sequence: CDR1 KGHSH, CDR2 LQKENI. CDR3 length: 14 amino acids. The CDR3 is CASSPRGTNTEAFF. In DNA, the CDR3 is TGTGCCAGCTCACCGAGGGGAACTAACACTGAAGCTTTCTTT. Using reference TRBV18 and TRBJ1-1 for the parts outside the CDR3, the full variable domain is NAGVMQNPRHLVRRRGQEARLRCSPMKGHSHVYWYRQLPEEGLKFMVYLQKENIIDESGMPKERFSAEFPKEGPSILRIQQVVRGDSAAYFCASSPRGTNTEAFFGQGTRLTVV.

This clonotype has just a few counts. J is TRBJ1-2 and V is TRBV12-3 or TRBV12-4; D is undetermined. V lost 0 bases, J lost 4 bases, and 6 bases lay in between. This CDR3 is built from 13 residues. Written as DNA, the CDR3 is TGTGCCAGCAGTTTAGCCCCTGTCTATGGCTACACCTTC. Its protein product is CASSLAPVYGYTF.

This clonotype was found a few times. The CDR3 reads CASSQDLGYGYGYTF. CDR3 coding DNA: TGCGCCAGCAGCCAAGATTTAGGATACGGCTATGGCTACACCTTC. The chain couples TRBV4-1 to TRBJ1-2; no clear D. V was clipped by 0 bases and J by 4 bases, with 12 bases between them. There are 15 residues in the CDR3. CDR1 is MGHRA, CDR2 YSYEKL, per germline.

This clonotype was seen at least ten times. The CDR3 sequence is CASSDVGGDTGELFF. CDR3 sequence (DNA): TGTGCCAGCAGTGACGTCGGGGGGGATACCGGGGAGCTGTTTTTT. The chain combines TRBV6-4 with TRBJ2-2; 8 nucleotides line up with TRBD2. There are 15 residues in the CDR3. The J segment lost 5 bases and the V segment lost 2 bases, leaving 4 bases of the junction unmatched. Per the germline V gene, CDR1 is MRHNA and CDR2 is SNTAGT.

At least ten counts were recorded for this clonotype. This sequence joins TRBV5-1 and TRBJ2-3; no reliable D call. This CDR3 comprises 14 residues. V was shortened by 3 bases and J by 0 bases, with 8 bases between the two germline ends. CDR1 and CDR2 from the germline V gene are SGHRS and YFSETQ. DNA of the CDR3: TGCGCCAGCAGCTCGACTCCTAGCACAGATACGCAGTATTTT. This encodes CASSSTPSTDTQYF.

The sample holds a few counts of this clonotype. The chain couples TRBV6-2 or TRBV6-3 to TRBJ1-5; unclear D gene. CDR1 is MNHEY and CDR2 is SVGEGT in the germline V gene. Trimming took 5 bases from V and 0 from J, leaving 8 bases between them. The CDR3 consists of 14 residues. CDR3 sequence: CASSDFYSNQPQHF. In DNA, the CDR3 is TGTGCCAGCAGTGATTTTTATAGCAATCAGCCCCAGCATTTT.

This clonotype was detected only a few times. This rearrangement joins TRBV6-5 to TRBJ1-5, with D maybe TRBD1 (6 bases). With 5 bases removed from V and 2 bases from J, the gap between germline ends came to 16 bases. Germline V gene lookup returns CDR1 MNHEY and CDR2 SVGAGI. The CDR3 totals 16 residues. CDR3 DNA sequence: TGTGCCAGCAGTCACACAGGGAGTGGAGGCAATCAGCCCCAGCATTTT. Translation gives CASSHTGSGGNQPQHF.

The table lists this clonotype with a few counts. The chain has TRBV3-1 and TRBJ2-7; maybe TRBD2 (6 bases). CDR1 is LGHDT and CDR2 is YNNKEL in the germline V gene (reference sequence). Trimming pared 4 bases from V and 0 bases from J, leaving 13 bases between. CDR3 length: 15 amino acids. CDR3 region: CASSRSGGTSYEQYF. The CDR3 DNA follows: TGTGCCAGCAGCCGGTCTGGAGGGACCTCCTACGAGCAGTACTTC.

The gene calls are TRBV11-1 and TRBJ1-5, with D possibly matching TRBD1 (5 bases). The V end was cut by 1 base, the J end by 5 bases, with 21 bases between. CDR1 is SGHAT, CDR2 FQDESV, per germline (reference sequence). This CDR3 region has 18 residues. CDR3 DNA: TGTGCCAGCAGCTTAGGCGTATTAGCAGGACTGGGGGATCAGCCCCAGCATTTT. Protein product: CASSLGVLAGLGDQPQHF.

This clonotype has ten or more counts. The gene calls are TRBV25-1 and TRBJ2-1; D is perhaps TRBD1 (5 bases). The CDR3 covers 11 residues. Germline CDR1 is MGHDK and CDR2 is SYGVNS. Trimming removed 5 bases at V and 13 bases at J, with 12 bases between. As DNA, the CDR3 is TGTGCCAGCAGTAATGGGCAGGGCCAGTTCTTC. This sequence encodes CASSNGQGQFF.